This is a list of T cell receptor beta chains from one sample in a study of T cell responses to AZD1222 COVID-19 vaccine. The protocol was immunoSEQ multiplex PCR, while the TCRdb copy is restricted to in-frame clones and leaves out a portion. The table includes 180,000 or so clones, nearly 95% detected once. The sample was peripheral blood, taken 28 days after the second AZD1222 dose. These TCRs come from an adult who received the AZD1222 COVID-19 vaccine. Both conserved end residues are part of each CDR3. A D gene is named only where the DNA matches it firmly. Some rows have no size entry. The others give once, few or many, or a class for an expanded clone.

>NA|NA|TRBV7-9|TRBJ2-7
CASSLVGYEQYF
TGTGCCAGCAGCTTAGTTGGGTACGAGCAGTACTTC
>NA|NA|TRBV19|TRBJ1-1
CASIRTARNTEAFF
TGTGCCAGTATCCGAACGGCACGGAACACTGAAGCTTTCTTT
>TRBD1|NA|TRBV2|TRBJ1-4
CASSLNRGREEKLFF
TGTGCCAGCAGCCTAAACAGGGGGCGCGAGGAAAAACTGTTTTTT
>NA|NA|TRBV24-1|TRBJ2-5
CATSDFSFAVGETQYF
TGTGCCACCAGTGATTTCTCCTTTGCGGTTGGAGAGACCCAGTACTTC
>TRBD2|NA|TRBV28|TRBJ2-3
CASSLAGGGDTQYF
TGTGCCAGCAGTTTAGCGGGAGGCGGAGATACGCAGTATTTT
>NA|once|TRBV9|TRBJ2-2
CASSARQINTGELFF
TGTGCCAGCAGCGCACGACAAATTAACACCGGGGAGCTGTTTTTT
>TRBD1|NA|TRBV5-3|TRBJ1-6
CARSLAAGTVNSPLHF
TGTGCCAGAAGCTTGGCGGCCGGGACAGTAAATTCACCCCTCCACTTT
>NA|NA|TRBV5-6|TRBJ1-1
CASSSFRGLNTEAFF
TGTGCCAGCAGCTCGTTCAGGGGTTTGAACACTGAAGCTTTCTTT
>NA|NA|TRBV6-5|TRBJ2-7
CASSYGVSSYEQYF
TGTGCCAGCAGTTACGGTGTCAGCTCCTACGAGCAGTACTTC
>TRBD2|NA|TRBV7-3|TRBJ2-3
CASSLGASGGDTQYF
TGTGCCAGCAGCCTAGGCGCTAGCGGGGGGGATACGCAGTATTTT
>TRBD2|NA|TRBV4-1|TRBJ2-7
CASSQVSGLAGGEFSYEQYF
TGCGCCAGCAGCCAAGTATCGGGACTAGCGGGAGGCGAGTTCTCCTACGAGCAGTACTTC
>NA|NA|TRBV10-3|TRBJ1-1
CAIRATENTEAFF
TGTGCCATCAGGGCAACTGAGAACACTGAAGCTTTCTTT
>NA|NA|TRBV4-3|TRBJ1-1
CASRRMGGTEAFF
TGCGCCAGCAGGCGAATGGGGGGCACTGAAGCTTTCTTT
>TRBD1|NA|TRBV18|TRBJ1-1
CASSPGDRMTEAFF
TGTGCCAGCTCACCAGGGGACAGAATGACTGAAGCTTTCTTT
>NA|NA|TRBV27|TRBJ2-6
CASRPTVETFSGANVLTF
TGTGCCAGCAGACCCACGGTAGAGACTTTCTCTGGGGCCAACGTCCTGACTTTC
>TRBD1|few|TRBV2|TRBJ2-7
CARGGYREQYF
TGTGCCAGAGGGGGCTACCGCGAGCAGTACTTC
>NA|NA|TRBV10-1|TRBJ1-1
CASSPGVQGEAFF
TGCGCCAGCAGTCCTGGGGTCCAGGGCGAAGCTTTCTTT
>NA|NA|TRBV3-1/TRBV3-2|TRBJ2-7
CASSQDLTGTYEQYF
TGTGCCAGCAGCCAAGATCTTACGGGAACCTACGAGCAGTACTTC
>NA|NA|TRBV12-3/TRBV12-4|TRBJ1-1
CASTLGGVAEAFF
TGTGCCAGCACCCTGGGTGGAGTGGCTGAAGCTTTCTTT
>TRBD2|NA|TRBV12-3/TRBV12-4|TRBJ2-2
CASSKGGRLFF
TGTGCCAGCAGTAAGGGAGGGAGGCTGTTTTTT
>TRBD1|NA|TRBV4-2|TRBJ2-7
CASSQAPGQETYEQYF
TGTGCCAGCAGCCAAGCCCCGGGACAGGAGACCTACGAGCAGTACTTC
>TRBD1|NA|TRBV5-1|TRBJ1-1
CASRPVGTAYTEAFF
TGCGCCAGCCGCCCTGTCGGGACAGCTTACACTGAAGCTTTCTTT